The 14 T cell receptor beta chains reported below all come from one sample, sequenced in a study of identical twins. TCRdb re-derived calls from the 5' RACE reads in MiXCR, one entry per CDR3 protein. The sample contains more than 200,000 distinct CDR3 sequences, 11% to 15% of which appear only once. The sequencing sample was made of memory (CD45RO+) T cells sorted from blood. Receptors originate from a woman between 18 and 29 years old in good health.

In this sample, this clonotype turned up a few times. This chain connects TRBV27 to TRBJ1-5, with a tentative D call TRBD1 (6 bases). Germline loops: CDR1 MNHEY, CDR2 SMNVEV (reference sequence). The V and J ends lost 4 bases and 3 bases respectively, with 10 bases between them. The CDR3 extends over 14 amino acids. The CDR3 nucleotides read TGTGCCAGCAGTTCACAGGGATTCAATCAGCCCCAGCATTTT. This sequence encodes CASSSQGFNQPQHF.

This clonotype was counted many times. The V call is TRBV30, the J call TRBJ2-1; TRBD2 is a possible D gene (6 bases). CDR3 size: 14 residues. The V gene's germline CDR1 is GTSNPN and CDR2 SVGIG (reference sequence). V was clipped by 3 bases and J by 6 bases, with 15 bases between them. The chain's CDR3 is CAWSRGLSSNEQFF. The CDR3 DNA follows: TGTGCCTGGAGCCGGGGACTGTCGTCCAATGAGCAGTTCTTC.

This clonotype was seen more than once but under ten times. One end of the junction varies from germline; a read error may be responsible. This chain joins TRBV2 and TRBJ2-7; D is uncertain. CDR3 length equals 12 residues. Per the germline V gene, CDR1 is SNHLY and CDR2 is FYNNEI. The CDR3 coding sequence is TGTTCCAGCAAGTCTAGACACTACGAGCAGTACTTC. It translates to CSSKSRHYEQYF.

This clonotype was counted at least ten times. The chain couples TRBV12-3 or TRBV12-4 to TRBJ2-3, with D possibly being TRBD1 or TRBD2 (5 bases each). The CDR3 totals 15 residues. V dropped 5 bases and J dropped 4 bases, with 16 bases sitting between them. CDR3 in amino acids: CASSTAGTQSDTQYF. In nucleotides, the CDR3 is TGTGCCAGCAGTACCGCAGGGACGCAGTCAGATACGCAGTATTTT.

The chain joins TRBV7-3 to TRBJ2-2; D not certain. This CDR3 spans 12 amino acids. CDR1 SGHTA and CDR2 FQGTGA come from the germline V gene. Trimming cost V 3 bases and J 8 bases, with 7 bases left between them. In DNA, the CDR3 is TGTGCCAGCAGCTTGGGCTGGGGGGAGCTGTTTTTT. This codes for CASSLGWGELFF.

This clonotype was detected only a few times. This sequence joins TRBV5-1 and TRBJ2-1; D is perhaps TRBD2 (6 bases). Germline V gene sequence: CDR1 SGHRS, CDR2 YFSETQ. V lost 6 bases and J 3 bases, leaving 13 bases between the germline ends. The CDR3 extends over 14 amino acids. Written as DNA, the CDR3 is TGCGCCAGCACGAGGGAGGTGAACTACAATGAGCAGTTCTTC. Its translation is CASTREVNYNEQFF.

V is TRBV3-1 and J is TRBJ1-2, with a weak D call TRBD1 (5 bases). The CDR3 length is 15 residues. Germline V gene lookup returns CDR1 LGHDT and CDR2 YNNKEL (reference sequence). V was cut by 0 bases and J by 1 base, with 9 bases left in between. CDR3 loop: CASSQDRELNYGYTF. The CDR3 DNA reads as TGTGCCAGCAGCCAAGACAGGGAGCTTAACTATGGCTACACCTTC.

This clonotype has only a few counts. The V and J genes are TRBV7-9 and TRBJ1-1; D is undetermined. Trimming cost V 3 bases and J 4 bases, with 3 bases left between them. The CDR3 is made up of 11 amino acids. Germline V gene data show CDR1 as SEHNR and CDR2 as FQNEAQ (reference sequence). CDR3 in DNA: TGTGCCAGCAGCTTCCTCACTGAAGCTTTCTTT. It codes for CASSFLTEAFF.

There are a few counts of this clonotype. The chain links TRBV3-1 to TRBJ2-7; D might be TRBD2 (5 bases). Germline V gene data show CDR1 as LGHDT and CDR2 as YNNKEL (reference sequence). Trimming stripped 4 bases from V and 6 bases from J, with 19 bases between. The CDR3 is 15 residues long. The CDR3 is CASSPSGASKGEQYF. The DNA for the CDR3 is TGTGCCAGCAGCCCCTCTGGAGCTAGCAAAGGCGAGCAGTACTTC.

The table lists this clonotype with a few counts. J is TRBJ1-1 and V is TRBV30; 10 positions match TRBD1. In germline, CDR1 is GTSNPN, CDR2 SVGIG (reference sequence). The CDR3 extends over 14 amino acids. The J segment lost 10 bases and the V segment lost 3 bases, leaving 11 bases of the junction unmatched. In nucleotides, the CDR3 is TGTGCCTGGAGAGGACAGGGGGAAAAGAATGGAGCTTTCTTT. Protein product: CAWRGQGEKNGAFF. Drawing the rest from reference TRBV30 and TRBJ1-1, the complete variable domain is SQTIHQWPATLVQPVGSPLSLECTVEGTSNPNLYWYRQAAGRGLQLLFYSVGIGQISSEVPQNLSASRPQDRQFILSSKKLLLSDSGFYLCAWRGQGEKNGAFFGQGTRLTVV.

The rearrangement links TRBV5-1 to TRBJ2-5; D may match TRBD1 or TRBD2 (5 bases each). The V gene lost 4 bases and the J gene lost 5 bases, with 12 bases spanning the gap. The CDR3 covers 13 residues. Germline CDR1 and CDR2: SGHRS and YFSETQ. CDR3: CASSPAGGETQYF. Here the CDR3 DNA reads TGCGCCAGCAGCCCGGCTGGGGGTGAGACCCAGTACTTC.

This clonotype was found many times. The V call is TRBV7-9, the J call TRBJ2-7; D is unresolved. With 2 bases removed from V and 2 bases from J, the gap between germline ends came to 10 bases. The CDR3 consists of 14 residues. From germline, CDR1 is SEHNR and CDR2 FQNEAQ (reference sequence). DNA for the CDR3: TGTGCCAGCAGCTTACGTTCACGAGCCTACGAGCAGTACTTC. It is translated as CASSLRSRAYEQYF.

The CDR3 DNA reads TGTGCCAGCAGCCAAGATAGAGGGAGAGCTTTCTTT. Translated, it gives CASSQDRGRAFF. The chain employs TRBV3-1 and TRBJ1-1; D gene ambiguous. Germline CDR1 reads LGHDT; CDR2 reads YNNKEL (reference sequence). The V gene lost 0 bases and the J gene lost 10 bases, with 9 bases spanning the gap. This CDR3 has 12 amino acids.

This clonotype was counted ten times or more. The chain carries TRBV12-3 or TRBV12-4 and TRBJ2-7; the D gene could be TRBD1 or TRBD2 (5 bases each). The CDR3 has 15 residues. V gave up 5 bases and J gave up 2 bases, with 16 bases separating them. For the CDR3, the DNA is TGTGCCAGCAGTCTACATGGGGACGGGACCTACGAGCAGTACTTC. Its protein is CASSLHGDGTYEQYF.